Described below is a single TCR beta chain sequence and its context. Which antigen it targets is not known. A much bigger clone sits one base away, suggesting this may be a read error. These data are taken from a study of tumor and adjacent non-tumor tissue in lung cancer listed by TCRdb under 2018. For the study in its entirety: Of the cohort, eleven to twelve patients had adenocarcinoma, 2 had squamous cell carcinoma and 1 had small cell lung cancer. The approximately 15 patients were aged about 30 to 80 years, included some 10 men and 5 women, and had TNM stage I to III disease. Sequencing generated a total of 120 million or so productive TCRbeta reads, averaging approximately 4 million reads per sample. Using bulk TCRbeta repertoires from roughly 14 lung cancer patients, the study set lung tumor tissue side by side with matched distant non-tumor lung tissue. TCRbeta CDR3 sequencing was performed on 25 to 35 paired specimens, with one tumor sample and one normal lung sample collected per patient.

There are 14 amino acids in the CDR3, from cysteine to phenylalanine inclusive. Of all the DNA, just the CDR3 is kept, 42 bases in frame from base 1. V is pared back by 7 bases and J by 3 bases, with 10 bases lying between the germline termini. CDR1 and CDR2 are drawn from the germline V gene: MNHEY, SVGAGI. RNA was isolated from bulk, unsorted tissue, and RNA quality was assessed with a NanoDrop ND-1000 and an Agilent 2100. The donors were newly diagnosed lung cancer patients admitted for thoracic surgery in China from August to November 2014 who had not received prior chemotherapy. Patients with previous radiotherapy or chemotherapy, or with another concurrent cancer, were excluded from the study. Surgical tissue pieces of 1-2 cm3 were preserved in RNAlater solution and stored at -80 °C until use. Paper-wide results and their limitations: Peripheral blood was not sequenced, so blood TCRbeta repertoires in these lung cancer patients were not examined. Only approximately 14 patients were in the cohort, and the authors stated that larger samples and more detailed clinical data are needed. The methods do not name the sequencing platform or mention unique molecular identifiers. A significantly larger cumulative share of the repertoire was made up by the top 100 clones in normal lung than in tumor tissue. Significantly higher TCR diversity was found in younger patients, and higher tumor TCR diversity was associated with shorter overall and disease-free survival. TCR diversity (inverse Simpson) was significantly higher in tumor than in normal lung tissue (roughly 430 vs 170, P = 0.0075, Mann-Whitney U test).

To prepare the library, multiplex PCR was applied. TCRdb shows the sequencer as Illumina HiSeq 2500. TCRbeta libraries were constructed through three rounds of nested PCR with primers (Table S4) according to protocols adapted from ARM-PCR. Before sequencing, PCR products of 200-500 bp were excised from the gel and purified with the QIAquick gel extraction kit. As for the authors' bioinformatics: Trimmomatic was used to clean the reads, FLASH was used to merge the reads into complete CDR3 sequences, and MiTCR was used to assign the reads to V(D)J germline segments. VDJtools was used to compute clonal diversity as the inverse Simpson's index. Productive reads were defined as in-frame sequences without a premature stop codon. TCRdb took the public reads, trimmed them with fastp at Q25, ran MiXCR for clone calling and kept in-frame beta chains. Under each unique CDR3 protein, matching rows form one entry showing the most common genes and DNA. These V and J calls rely on TCRdb rather than the paper's analysis. The sample has under 150,000 distinct CDR3 sequences on record, approximately 66% of them singletons. Clones ranked in the top ten supply around a sixth of the sample.

This TCR came from a man in his sixties with small cell lung cancer. Here the chain combines TRBV6-5 and TRBJ1-6; no D segment can be confidently identified. The sample taken for sequencing was lung tumor tissue. The CDR3 region reads CASTPQDYNSPLHF. The DNA reads TGTGCCAGCACACCCCAGGACTATAATTCACCCCTCCACTTT.